Below are 11 T cell receptor beta chains sequenced from a single sample in a study of OX40 agonist ivuxolimab in advanced cancers. Assay: immunoSEQ multiplex PCR; the TCRdb copy retains only in-frame clones and omits some. The data contain about 62,000 clones, 90% to 95% of them singletons. The sample here was CD4+ or CD8+ T cells sorted from blood, taken in a trial of the OX40 agonist ivuxolimab. The receptors shown here come from an adult with an advanced solid tumor such as melanoma, head and neck, liver or kidney cancer.

J is TRBJ1-1 and V is TRBV28, with D possibly matching TRBD1 (6 bases). The CDR3 length is 13 residues. Looked up from germline, CDR1 is MDHEN and CDR2 is SYDVKM. V was trimmed by 6 bases and J by 3 bases, leaving 11 bases between them. The CDR3 here is CASSTDSYTEAFF. The CDR3 DNA reads as TGTGCCAGCAGCACGGACAGTTACACTGAAGCTTTCTTT.

The gene calls are TRBV29-1 and TRBJ2-7; 10 bases fit TRBD2. V trimming: 0 bases; J trimming: 4 bases; junction bases outside the gene matches: 9. This CDR3 is built from 16 residues. CDR1 and CDR2 from the germline V gene are SQVTM and ANQGSEA. This CDR3 reads CSVEESSSGSRYEQYF. The CDR3 bases are TGCAGCGTTGAAGAGTCGTCTAGCGGGAGTCGGTACGAGCAGTACTTC.

The chain links TRBV29-1 to TRBJ2-1; 8 positions match TRBD1. CDR1 SQVTM and CDR2 ANQGSEA come from the germline V gene. The CDR3 sequence is 14 residues long. The V segment lost 6 bases and the J segment 0 bases; nucleotides outside the gene matches: 4. CDR3 sequence: CSVTGAVSYNEQFF. DNA for the CDR3: TGCAGCGTGACAGGGGCCGTCTCCTACAATGAGCAGTTCTTC.

This chain connects TRBV7-9 to TRBJ2-5; a weak D match, TRBD2 (5 bases). The CDR3 spans 15 residues. CDR1 and CDR2 from the germline V gene are SEHNR and FQNEAQ (reference sequence). The ends were cut back, 3 bases at V and 5 bases at J, with 16 bases in the middle. The CDR3 DNA is TGTGCCAGCAGCTTTCCGGGGATGTTCTCGGAGACCCAGTACTTC. Protein sequence: CASSFPGMFSETQYF.

This clone was observed once. V gene TRBV7-8 combines with J gene TRBJ2-7; D possibly corresponds to TRBD2 (6 bases). The germline gives CDR1 SGHVS, CDR2 FQNEAQ. Trimming took 7 bases from V and 1 from J, leaving 17 bases between them. CDR3 length: 15 residues. CDR3 nucleotide sequence: TGTGCCAGCACCAGCTTACGGGAGAATTCCTACGAGCAGTACTTC. Protein: CASTSLRENSYEQYF.

V usage is TRBV7-9 and J usage is TRBJ1-1; TRBD1 aligns across 7 bases. Germline CDR1 and CDR2: SEHNR and FQNEAQ (reference sequence). The CDR3 consists of 14 residues. Losses at the gene ends were 5 bases for V and 4 bases for J; bases not matched to a gene: 7. The CDR3 nucleotides read TGTGCCAGCAGCATTCCGACAGGGCGCACTGAAGCTTTCTTT. Protein sequence: CASSIPTGRTEAFF.

The genes are TRBV4-1 and TRBJ2-3; 9 nucleotides agree with TRBD2. The ends lost 2 bases at V and 2 bases at J; junction bases unmatched: 5. Germline V gives CDR1 MGHRA, CDR2 YSYEKL. This CDR3 is built from 16 residues. The CDR3: CASSQKAGGYTDTQYF. In DNA form, the CDR3 reads TGCGCCAGCAGCCAAAAAGCGGGGGGATACACAGATACGCAGTATTTT.

The rearrangement links TRBV9 to TRBJ2-7; a possible D gene is TRBD2 (6 bases). Trimming removed 3 bases from V and 0 bases from J, with 13 bases in between. The CDR3 is 15 residues long. Germline V gives CDR1 SGDLS, CDR2 YYNGEE. The CDR3 here is CASSAGTVSSYEQYF. DNA for the CDR3: TGTGCCAGCAGCGCCGGGACTGTCAGCTCCTACGAGCAGTACTTC.

This chain uses TRBV11-2 with TRBJ2-7; D possibly corresponds to TRBD2 (6 bases). This CDR3 contains 15 residues. The germline V gene encodes CDR1 SGHAT and CDR2 FQNNGV. Trimming took 5 bases from V and 5 from J, leaving 19 bases between them. The CDR3 region has the DNA TGTGCCAGCAGCGCCGGGAGCTTCTCCAACCACGAGCAGTACTTC. It specifies CASSAGSFSNHEQYF.

V usage is TRBV4-3 and J usage is TRBJ1-2; D gene unclear. The V and J ends lost 3 bases and 4 bases respectively, with 12 bases between them. This CDR3 is 14 amino acids long. CDR1 and CDR2 (germline): LGHNA, YSLEER. In DNA, the CDR3 is TGCGCCAGCAGCCAGGGGATTTCCTCCTATGGCTACACCTTC. This encodes CASSQGISSYGYTF.

This chain links TRBV2 with TRBJ2-3, with TRBD2 matching over 12 bases. CDR1 and CDR2 (germline): SNHLY, FYNNEI. CDR3 size: 17 residues. J gave up 2 bases and V 2 bases, and 5 bases lay outside the gene matches. The CDR3 sequence is CASSEPSSGGDTDTQYF. The CDR3 DNA reads TGTGCCAGCAGTGAACCTTCTAGCGGGGGGGACACAGATACGCAGTATTTT.